The 18 T cell receptor beta chains in this list originate from one sample, sequenced in a study of CD8 T cells in Susac syndrome. Random-hexamer reverse transcription was applied to about 0.45 to 1 ug RNA. TCRdb reanalysed the immunoSEQ multiplex PCR reads using MiXCR and keeps one entry per CDR3 protein. This repertoire shows some 200,000 distinct CDR3 sequences, more than 85% found once; its top ten account for roughly 0.15%. Sequenced sample: CD8+ T cells from PBMCs. These receptors originate from a human donor with Susac syndrome.

V usage is TRBV9 and J usage is TRBJ2-7, with 7 bases aligning to TRBD2. J lost 4 bases, V lost 0 bases, and 4 bases had no gene match. The CDR3 loop spans 14 amino acids. Germline V gene data show CDR1 as SGDLS and CDR2 as YYNGEE. The CDR3 loop is CASSVGDYKYEQYF. The CDR3 DNA follows: TGTGCCAGCAGCGTAGGGGACTACAAGTACGAGCAGTACTTC.

This chain links TRBV2 with TRBJ2-1; 7 bases are a match to TRBD2. The CDR3 has 13 residues. Looked up from germline, CDR1 is SNHLY and CDR2 is FYNNEI. The ends lost 11 bases at V and 6 bases at J; junction bases unmatched: 10. CDR3 sequence (DNA): TGTGCCCCCTCCCAGCGGGATAGCAATGAGCAGTTCTTC. As protein: CAPSQRDSNEQFF.

The table lists this clonotype with a count of one. The chain recombines TRBV20-1 with TRBJ1-5, with D uncertain. With 0 bases removed from V and 4 bases from J, the gap between germline ends came to 7 bases. The CDR3 spans 13 residues. Germline V CDR1 and CDR2: DFQATT, SNEGSKA (reference sequence). The CDR3 region is CSARDLGNQPQHF. CDR3 nucleotides: TGCAGTGCTAGAGATTTAGGGAATCAGCCCCAGCATTTT.

This rearrangement joins TRBV3-1 to TRBJ1-1; 8 positions agree with TRBD1. CDR1 is LGHDT and CDR2 is YNNKEL in the germline V gene (reference sequence). The CDR3 extends over 16 amino acids. V gave up 5 bases and J gave up 2 bases; unmatched junction bases: 10. CDR3 sequence: CASSTRDRKTNTEAFF. The CDR3 nucleotides read TGTGCCAGCAGCACCCGGGACAGGAAAACAAACACTGAAGCTTTCTTT.

This clonotype was detected only once. The CDR3 DNA follows: TGTGCCAGTAGTACCGGGACGGGTAACTATGGCTACACCTTC. Translating it yields CASSTGTGNYGYTF. V usage is TRBV19 and J usage is TRBJ1-2; TRBD1 is a possible D gene (5 bases). V was cut by 4 bases and J by 1 base, with 10 bases left in between. The CDR3 covers 14 residues. Germline V CDR1 and CDR2: LNHDA, SQIVND (reference sequence).

Here the CDR3 reads CASLVRGFHEQYF. The CDR3 DNA reads as TGTGCCAGCTTGGTGAGGGGATTCCACGAGCAGTACTTC. The J gene is TRBJ2-7, the V gene TRBV6-1, with D perhaps TRBD1 or TRBD2 (5 bases each). Between the trimmed V and J ends, which lost 8 bases and 5 bases, there was a span of 16 bases. The CDR3 is made up of 13 amino acids. Germline V lookup: CDR1 MNHNS, CDR2 SASEGT.

The chain joins TRBV5-6 to TRBJ2-7, with D perhaps assigned TRBD1 or TRBD2 (5 bases each). CDR1 and CDR2 from the germline V gene are SGHDT and YYEEEE. This CDR3 comprises 15 residues. With 6 bases removed from V and 1 base from J, the gap between germline ends came to 17 bases. The CDR3 coding sequence is TGTGCCAGCACACCCGGGACGTTATTTTCCTACGAGCAGTACTTC. Translating gives CASTPGTLFSYEQYF.

The J gene is TRBJ2-3, the V gene TRBV9, with TRBD2 identical over 8 bases. The V segment lost 1 base and the J segment 4 bases; nucleotides outside the gene matches: 5. The CDR3 is 15 amino acids. Germline lookup yields CDR1 SGDLS and CDR2 YYNGEE. The CDR3 nucleotides read TGTGCCAGCAGCGTACCGTCGGGGGGGGCAGATACGCAGTATTTT. Protein sequence: CASSVPSGGADTQYF.

V is TRBV27 and J is TRBJ2-1; D gene unclear. This CDR3 is 11 amino acids long. Germline V gene lookup returns CDR1 MNHEY and CDR2 SMNVEV (reference sequence). The V end lost 7 bases, the J end lost 4 bases, and 5 bases lay between the germline ends. The CDR3 is CASTGYNEQFF. Here the CDR3 DNA reads TGTGCCAGCACTGGATACAATGAGCAGTTCTTC.

The genes are TRBV13 and TRBJ1-1, with D possibly being TRBD1 (6 bases). Germline V gene sequence: CDR1 PRHDT, CDR2 FYEKMQ (reference sequence). The CDR3 covers 15 residues. V lost 5 bases and J lost 4, with 17 bases in between. This CDR3 reads CASSKTTGSSTEAFF. The CDR3 nucleotides are TGTGCCAGCAGCAAGACTACAGGGTCGAGCACTGAAGCTTTCTTT.

This chain uses TRBV20-1 with TRBJ2-1, with D perhaps matching TRBD2 (6 bases). Trimming took off 7 bases at V and 0 bases at J, with 10 bases between the two ends. Germline V gene data show CDR1 as DFQATT and CDR2 as SNEGSKA (reference sequence). The CDR3 sequence is 13 residues long. CDR3 sequence (DNA): TGCAGTGTTCGGGACTTCTCCTACAATGAGCAGTTCTTC. Protein product: CSVRDFSYNEQFF.

The CDR3 spells CASSPYASGVQETQYF. The CDR3 region has the DNA TGTGCCAGCTCACCCTACGCTAGCGGGGTCCAAGAGACCCAGTACTTC. The gene calls are TRBV18 and TRBJ2-5; 9 bases line up with TRBD2. J lost 1 base, V lost 3 bases, and 6 bases had no gene match. This CDR3 is 16 amino acids long. Germline CDR1 is KGHSH and CDR2 is LQKENI.

This CDR3 reads CASSLGQDEQYF. CDR3 in DNA: TGTGCCAGCAGCTTGGGGCAGGACGAGCAGTACTTC. This chain links TRBV5-6 with TRBJ2-7; D remains ambiguous. Trimming removed 0 bases from V and 5 bases from J, with 6 bases in between. The CDR3 consists of 12 residues. CDR1 is SGHDT and CDR2 is YYEEEE in the germline V gene.

This chain uses TRBV4-1 with TRBJ2-2; 10 bases are shared with TRBD1. The CDR3 totals 16 residues. The J segment lost 7 bases and the V segment lost 4 bases, leaving 9 bases of the junction unmatched. From germline, CDR1 is MGHRA and CDR2 YSYEKL. The CDR3 loop reads CASSPKTGGFGGELFF. The CDR3 DNA follows: TGCGCCAGCAGCCCAAAGACAGGGGGCTTCGGCGGGGAGCTGTTTTTT.

The count of this clonotype is one. The chain is built from TRBV4-1 and TRBJ2-1; 11 bases match TRBD2. Trimming cost V 4 bases and J 0 bases; bases outside gene matches: 14. Germline V CDR1 and CDR2: MGHRA, YSYEKL. This CDR3 spans 20 amino acids. This CDR3 is CASSLPGLAASTSSYNEQFF. Here the CDR3 DNA reads TGCGCCAGCAGCCTCCCGGGACTAGCGGCGTCCACTAGCTCCTACAATGAGCAGTTCTTC.

The chain couples TRBV2 to TRBJ2-4, with 7 positions matching TRBD1. The trim removed 6 bases at V and 6 bases at J, leaving 8 bases unmatched. Germline values: CDR1 SNHLY, CDR2 FYNNEI. The CDR3 has 14 residues. The CDR3 region has the DNA TGTGCCAGCAGAGATAGGGGGCTTGTAAACATTCAGTACTTC. This encodes CASRDRGLVNIQYF.

Only one count was recorded for this clonotype. This chain uses TRBV21-1 with TRBJ1-1; the table's D gene call, TRBD1, was not cross checked with the DNA. TRBV21-1 is shown as a pseudogene. The CDR3 spans 16 residues. CDR3 region: CASSLMKNRGNTEAFF. In nucleotides, the CDR3 is TGTGCCAGCAGCTTAATGAAAAACAGGGGCAACACTGAAGCTTTCTTT.

The chain has TRBV5-1 and TRBJ1-2; unclear D gene. The CDR3 contains 14 residues. Germline CDR1 is SGHRS and CDR2 is YFSETQ. V lost 5 bases and J lost 4, with 15 bases in between. The CDR3: CASSKGEGRYGYTF. CDR3 nucleotide sequence: TGCGCCAGCAGTAAGGGAGAGGGCCGCTATGGCTACACCTTC.